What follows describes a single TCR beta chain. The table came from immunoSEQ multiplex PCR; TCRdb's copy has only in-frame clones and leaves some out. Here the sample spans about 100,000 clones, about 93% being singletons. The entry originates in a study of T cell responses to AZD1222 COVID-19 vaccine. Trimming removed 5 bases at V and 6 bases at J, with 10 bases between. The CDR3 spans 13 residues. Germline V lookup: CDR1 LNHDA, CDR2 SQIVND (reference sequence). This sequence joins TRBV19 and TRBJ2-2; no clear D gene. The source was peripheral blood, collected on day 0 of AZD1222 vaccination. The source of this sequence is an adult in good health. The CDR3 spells CASSFGPAGELFF. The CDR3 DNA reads TGTGCCAGTAGTTTCGGGCCCGCCGGGGAGCTGTTTTTT.